Below, 16 T cell receptor beta chains from the same sample are listed, as sequenced in a study of prognosis after radiotherapy for stage I lung cancer. TCR beta CDR3 was amplified from genomic DNA by two-round multiplex PCR. Primers specific to each TRBV and TRBJ gene were used in first-round PCR. From the multiplex PCR reads, TCRdb called clonotypes with MiXCR, one entry per CDR3 protein. The repertoire consists of more than 30,000 distinct CDR3 sequences, with around 43% occurring once and the leading ten covering 15%. Sequenced here: PBMCs, sampled before or after stereotactic body radiation therapy (not recorded which). These receptors came from a donor aged 50 or older with non-small cell lung cancer.

The chain uses TRBV7-6 and TRBJ2-1, with no clear D. Germline V lookup: CDR1 SGHVS, CDR2 FNYEAQ. V was cut by 4 bases and J by 0 bases, with 16 bases left in between. The CDR3 is 17 amino acids. The DNA for the CDR3 is TGTGCCAGCAGCTCCCCTATAGGTGTGTCCTCCTACAATGAGCAGTTCTTC. Translation gives CASSSPIGVSSYNEQFF.

This clonotype appeared a few times. With a far larger clone one base away, a read error is the likely cause. The V and J genes are TRBV6-1 and TRBJ2-1; 7 bases agree with TRBD2. V was clipped by 8 bases and J by 5 bases; unmatched bases: 15. CDR3 length: 16 amino acids. Per the germline V gene, CDR1 is MNHNS and CDR2 is SASEGT. The CDR3 loop is CASGIRSGEGHNEQFF. CDR3 bases: TGTGCCAGCGGGATACGTTCGGGGGAGGGACACAATGAGCAGTTCTTC.

In its sample, this clonotype was seen many times. This chain joins TRBV30 and TRBJ2-7; D is unresolved. V lost 0 bases and J lost 4, with 10 bases in between. In germline, CDR1 is GTSNPN, CDR2 SVGIG (reference sequence). The CDR3 consists of 13 residues. CDR3 loop: CAWSVGALYEQYF. The CDR3 DNA is TGTGCCTGGAGTGTTGGAGCGCTATACGAGCAGTACTTC.

The chain links TRBV20-1 to TRBJ2-7; D may be TRBD1 or TRBD2 (6 bases each). CDR1 is DFQATT, CDR2 SNEGSKA, per germline (reference sequence). The CDR3 sequence is 15 residues long. Trimming pared 3 bases from V and 7 bases from J, leaving 22 bases between. The CDR3 region has the DNA TGCAGTGCTAGTAGACAGGTGAACAACGCGGGGGAGCAGTACTTC. It is translated as CSASRQVNNAGEQYF.

The chain uses TRBV7-9 and TRBJ2-3; TRBD2 is a possible D gene (5 bases). With 5 bases removed from V and 4 bases from J, the gap between germline ends came to 10 bases. The V gene's germline CDR1 is SEHNR and CDR2 FQNEAQ (reference sequence). The CDR3 spans 13 residues. This CDR3 reads CASSPGVPDTQYF. In DNA, the CDR3 is TGTGCCAGCAGCCCCGGGGTACCAGATACGCAGTATTTT.

This clonotype was seen more than once but under ten times. A much more abundant neighbour one base away suggests this may be a read error. This chain joins TRBV10-1 and TRBJ1-1; no clear D. V gave up 10 bases and J gave up 1 base, with 10 bases separating them. The CDR3 is made up of 12 amino acids. Per the germline V gene, CDR1 is WNHNN and CDR2 is SYGVQD (reference sequence). CDR3 amino acids: CAIRLRNTEAFF. The CDR3 DNA is TGCGCCATCCGGTTAAGGAACACTGAAGCTTTCTTT.

This clonotype has ten or more counts. The chain uses TRBV7-2 and TRBJ2-7; D could derive from TRBD1 or TRBD2 (6 bases each). The CDR3 totals 14 residues. V gave up 7 bases and J gave up 6 bases, with 19 bases separating them. CDR1 is SGHTA, CDR2 FQGNSA, per germline. CDR3 bases: TGTGCCAGCAAGCTCCACCCGGAGGGGGGCGAGCAGTACTTC. This codes for CASKLHPEGGEQYF.

A word on this clonotype: Given the absence of the conserved phenylalanine or tryptophan at the CDR3 end, a read error is likely. The rearrangement joins TRBV27 to TRBJ1-2, with D unresolved. CDR1 is MNHEY, CDR2 SMNVEV, per germline (reference sequence). There are 13 residues in the CDR3. V was trimmed by 5 bases and J by 8 bases, leaving 15 bases between them. CDR3 amino acids: CASSGSFVNGYTS. In DNA form, the CDR3 reads TGTGCCAGCAGTGGCTCGTTTGTCAACGGCTACACCTCC.

This clonotype was picked up many times. This chain connects TRBV25-1 to TRBJ2-1; possibly TRBD2 for D (5 bases). The length of the CDR3 is 15 residues. Between the trimmed V and J ends, which lost 2 bases and 2 bases, there was a span of 10 bases. CDR1 is MGHDK and CDR2 is SYGVNS in the germline V gene. CDR3 loop: CASSETRGTYNEQFF. For the CDR3, the DNA is TGTGCCAGCAGTGAAACCCGGGGAACCTACAATGAGCAGTTCTTC.

The chain joins TRBV7-9 to TRBJ1-6, with a weak D call TRBD1 (5 bases). CDR3 length: 16 residues. The V gene lost 1 base and the J gene lost 2 bases, with 9 bases spanning the gap. Per the germline V gene, CDR1 is SEHNR and CDR2 is FQNEAQ (reference sequence). The CDR3 region is CASSLGKGTYNSPLHF. The CDR3, as DNA: TGTGCCAGCAGCTTAGGAAAGGGGACCTATAATTCACCCCTCCACTTT.

V and J are TRBV27 and TRBJ2-2; D remains ambiguous. Germline V lookup: CDR1 MNHEY, CDR2 SMNVEV (reference sequence). The V end lost 5 bases, the J end lost 1 base, and 11 bases lay between the germline ends. The CDR3 contains 15 residues. The CDR3 loop reads CASSPNTGNTGELFF. CDR3 coding DNA: TGTGCCAGCAGTCCCAACACTGGGAACACCGGGGAGCTGTTTTTT.

In its sample, this clonotype ranks as medium-sized. The chain carries TRBV20-1 and TRBJ2-2; D not certain. Germline V gene sequence: CDR1 DFQATT, CDR2 SNEGSKA (reference sequence). CDR3 size: 13 residues. V shed 5 bases and J shed 6 bases, with 13 bases lying between them. The CDR3 bases are TGCAGTGCTGGGGTAGCCGACCCCGGGGAGCTGTTTTTT. Translated, it gives CSAGVADPGELFF.

This clonotype was observed many times. The V and J genes are TRBV14 and TRBJ2-1, with D uncertain. CDR1 SGHDN and CDR2 FVKESK come from the germline V gene. The CDR3 loop spans 16 amino acids. V lost 3 bases to trimming and J lost 2 bases, with 14 bases between them. The CDR3 reads CASSHLLAPTYNEQFF. Here the CDR3 DNA reads TGTGCCAGCAGCCACCTACTGGCCCCTACCTACAATGAGCAGTTCTTC.

This clonotype was observed many times. The chain joins TRBV19 to TRBJ1-5; D remains ambiguous. The CDR3 is 16 amino acids. V was cut by 9 bases and J by 5 bases, with 23 bases left in between. Germline lookup yields CDR1 LNHDA and CDR2 SQIVND (reference sequence). The CDR3 reads CASSGKGIRVDQPQHF. The CDR3, as DNA: TGTGCCAGCAGTGGGAAGGGAATTCGGGTCGATCAGCCCCAGCATTTT.

This clonotype has a single count. The V gene is TRBV27, the J gene TRBJ2-2, with 8 positions matching TRBD2. The ends lost 6 bases at V and 3 bases at J; junction bases unmatched: 9. Germline V gene data show CDR1 as MNHEY and CDR2 as SMNVEV (reference sequence). The CDR3 loop spans 16 amino acids. In nucleotides, the CDR3 is TGTGCCAGCAGCTCCCGTAGCGGGATGGACACCGGGGAGCTGTTTTTT. This sequence encodes CASSSRSGMDTGELFF.

This clonotype was seen at least ten times. This chain joins TRBV19 and TRBJ2-7; tentatively, D is TRBD2 (5 bases). V lost 6 bases to trimming and J lost 3 bases, with 18 bases between them. Germline loops: CDR1 LNHDA, CDR2 SQIVND (reference sequence). The CDR3 loop spans 15 amino acids. Here the CDR3 DNA reads TGTGCCAGTAGCCGTCGGACTGACGCGGACTACGAGCAGTACTTC. Translated: CASSRRTDADYEQYF.